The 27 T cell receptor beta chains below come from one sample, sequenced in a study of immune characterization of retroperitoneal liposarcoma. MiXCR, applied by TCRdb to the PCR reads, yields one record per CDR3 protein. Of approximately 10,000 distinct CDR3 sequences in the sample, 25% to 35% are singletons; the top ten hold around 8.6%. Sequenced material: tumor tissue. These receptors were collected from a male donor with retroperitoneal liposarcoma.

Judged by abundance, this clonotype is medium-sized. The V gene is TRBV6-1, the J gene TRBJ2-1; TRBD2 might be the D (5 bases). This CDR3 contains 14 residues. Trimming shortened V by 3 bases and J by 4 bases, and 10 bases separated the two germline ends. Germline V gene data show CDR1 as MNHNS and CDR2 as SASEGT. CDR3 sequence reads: CASSETISYNEQFF. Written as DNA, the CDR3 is TGTGCCAGCAGTGAGACTATAAGTTACAATGAGCAGTTCTTC.

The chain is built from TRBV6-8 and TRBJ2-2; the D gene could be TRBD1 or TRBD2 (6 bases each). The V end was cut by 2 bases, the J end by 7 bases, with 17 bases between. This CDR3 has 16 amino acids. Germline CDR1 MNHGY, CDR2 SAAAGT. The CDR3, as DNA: TGTGCCAGCAGTTACACTCTTTTCGGGGGCGACGGGGAGCTGTTTTTT. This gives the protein CASSYTLFGGDGELFF.

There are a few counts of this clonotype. CDR3 amino acids: CASSPTGTKGEQYF. The DNA for the CDR3 is TGTGCCAGCAGCCCAACGGGGACCAAAGGTGAGCAGTACTTC. This chain connects TRBV7-3 to TRBJ2-1; the D call may be TRBD1 or TRBD2 (5 bases each). The J call may be incorrect, as the DNA end agrees better with TRBJ2-7. Per the germline V gene, CDR1 is SGHTA and CDR2 is FQGTGA. The CDR3 is 14 residues long.

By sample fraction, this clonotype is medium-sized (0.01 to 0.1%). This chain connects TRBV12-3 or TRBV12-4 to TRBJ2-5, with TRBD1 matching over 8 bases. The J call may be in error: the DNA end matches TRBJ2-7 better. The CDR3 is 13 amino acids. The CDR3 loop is CASSSPDRGEQYF. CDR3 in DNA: TGTGCCAGCAGTTCTCCTGACAGGGGCGAGCAGTACTTC.

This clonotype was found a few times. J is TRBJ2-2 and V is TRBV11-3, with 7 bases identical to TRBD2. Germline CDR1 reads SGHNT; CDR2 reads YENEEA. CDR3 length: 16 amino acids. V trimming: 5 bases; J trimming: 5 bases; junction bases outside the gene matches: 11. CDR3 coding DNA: TGTGCCAGCAGCCACCCGCGGGAGTGGTATACCGGGGAGCTGTTTTTT. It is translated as CASSHPREWYTGELFF.

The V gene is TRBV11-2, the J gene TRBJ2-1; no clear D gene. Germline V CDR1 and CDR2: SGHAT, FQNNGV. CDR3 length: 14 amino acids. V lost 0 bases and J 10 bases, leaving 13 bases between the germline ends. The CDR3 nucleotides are TGTGCCAGCAGCTTAGATTCCTACGTCTACGAGCAGTTCTTC. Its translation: CASSLDSYVYEQFF.

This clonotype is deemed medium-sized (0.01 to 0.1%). The chain's CDR3 is CASSLPGEETQYF. The DNA of the CDR3 is TGTGCCAGCAGTCTTCCAGGGGAAGAGACCCAGTACTTC. The chain recombines TRBV11-3 with TRBJ2-5; the D gene is possibly TRBD1 (6 bases). CDR1 and CDR2 (germline): SGHNT, YENEEA. Between the trimmed V and J ends, which lost 6 bases and 3 bases, there was a span of 11 bases. The CDR3 extends over 13 amino acids.

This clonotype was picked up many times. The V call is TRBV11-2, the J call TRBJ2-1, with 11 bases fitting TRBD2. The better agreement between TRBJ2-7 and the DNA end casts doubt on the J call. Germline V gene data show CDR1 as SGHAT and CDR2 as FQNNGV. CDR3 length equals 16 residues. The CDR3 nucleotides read TGTGCCAGCAGCCCTAAGAGTAGCGGGAGGGCCCGCGAGCAGTACTTC. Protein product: CASSPKSSGRAREQYF.

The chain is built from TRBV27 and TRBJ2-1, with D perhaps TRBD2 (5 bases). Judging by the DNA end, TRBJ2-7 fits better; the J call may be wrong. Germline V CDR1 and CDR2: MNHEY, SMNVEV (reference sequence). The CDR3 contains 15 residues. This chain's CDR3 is CASSLTPGLNYEQYF. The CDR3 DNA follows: TGTGCCAGCAGTCTCACTCCTGGACTTAACTACGAGCAGTACTTC.

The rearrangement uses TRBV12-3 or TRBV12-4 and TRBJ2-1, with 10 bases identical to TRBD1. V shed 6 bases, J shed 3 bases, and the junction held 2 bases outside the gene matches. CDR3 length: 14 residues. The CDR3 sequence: CASRRDRGYNEQFF. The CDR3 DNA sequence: TGTGCCAGCAGACGGGACAGGGGCTACAATGAGCAGTTCTTC.

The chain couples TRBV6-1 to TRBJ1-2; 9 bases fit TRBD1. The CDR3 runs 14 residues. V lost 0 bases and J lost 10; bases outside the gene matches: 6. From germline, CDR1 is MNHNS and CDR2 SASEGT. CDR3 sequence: CASSEAGTGRLYTF. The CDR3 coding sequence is TGTGCCAGCAGTGAAGCGGGGACAGGGCGACTCTACACCTTC.

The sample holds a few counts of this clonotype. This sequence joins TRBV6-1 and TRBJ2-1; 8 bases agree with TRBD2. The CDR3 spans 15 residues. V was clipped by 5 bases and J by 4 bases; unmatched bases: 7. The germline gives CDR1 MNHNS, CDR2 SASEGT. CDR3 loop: CASSLTGTRYNEQFF. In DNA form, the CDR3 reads TGTGCCAGCAGTCTAACCGGGACTAGGTACAATGAGCAGTTCTTC.

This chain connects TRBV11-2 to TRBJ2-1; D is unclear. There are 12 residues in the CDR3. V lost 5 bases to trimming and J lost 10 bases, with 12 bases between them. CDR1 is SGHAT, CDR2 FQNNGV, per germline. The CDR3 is CASSASVSEQFF. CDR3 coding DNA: TGTGCCAGCAGCGCCTCGGTGAGCGAGCAGTTCTTC.

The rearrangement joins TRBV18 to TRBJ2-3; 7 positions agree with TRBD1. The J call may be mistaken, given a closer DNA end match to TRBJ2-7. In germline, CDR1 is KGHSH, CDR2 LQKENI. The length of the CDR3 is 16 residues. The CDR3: CASSRLPGQFNNEQYF. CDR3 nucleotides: TGTGCCAGCTCACGTCTACCGGGACAGTTCAACAATGAGCAGTACTTC.

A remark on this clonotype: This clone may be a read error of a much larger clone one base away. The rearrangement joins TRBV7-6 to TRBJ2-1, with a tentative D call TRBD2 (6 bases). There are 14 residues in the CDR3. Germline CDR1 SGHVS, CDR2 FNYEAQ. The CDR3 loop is CTSSLGTETYEQFF. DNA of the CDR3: TGTACCAGCAGCTTAGGGACTGAAACCTACGAGCAGTTCTTC.

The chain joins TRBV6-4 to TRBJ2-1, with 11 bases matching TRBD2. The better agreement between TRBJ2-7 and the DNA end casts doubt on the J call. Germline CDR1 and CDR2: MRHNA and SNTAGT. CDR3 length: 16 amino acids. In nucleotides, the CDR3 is TGTGCCAGCAGTAGTAGCGGGGGGGCTGGCTACAATGAGCAGTACTTC. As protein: CASSSSGGAGYNEQYF.

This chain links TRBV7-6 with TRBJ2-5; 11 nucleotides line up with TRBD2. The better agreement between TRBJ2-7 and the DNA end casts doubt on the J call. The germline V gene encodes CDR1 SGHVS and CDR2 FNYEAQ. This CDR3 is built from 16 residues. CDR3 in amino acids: CASSEGTSGFSYEQYF. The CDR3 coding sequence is TGTGCCAGCAGCGAAGGGACTAGCGGATTCTCCTACGAGCAGTACTTC.

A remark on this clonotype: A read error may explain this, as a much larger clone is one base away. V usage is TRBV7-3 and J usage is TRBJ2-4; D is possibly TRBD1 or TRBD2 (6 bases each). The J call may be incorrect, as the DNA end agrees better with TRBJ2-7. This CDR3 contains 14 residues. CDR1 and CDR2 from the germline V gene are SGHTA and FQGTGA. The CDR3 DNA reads TGTGCCAGCAGCGCCAAGGGGGGCGTGGGCGAGCAGTACTTC. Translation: CASSAKGGVGEQYF.

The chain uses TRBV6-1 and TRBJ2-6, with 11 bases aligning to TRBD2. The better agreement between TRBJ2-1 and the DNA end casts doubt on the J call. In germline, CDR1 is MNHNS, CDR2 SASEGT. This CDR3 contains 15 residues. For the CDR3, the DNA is TGTGCCAGCAGCTTTACTAGCGGGAGTCCCAATGAGCAGTTCTTC. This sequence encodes CASSFTSGSPNEQFF.

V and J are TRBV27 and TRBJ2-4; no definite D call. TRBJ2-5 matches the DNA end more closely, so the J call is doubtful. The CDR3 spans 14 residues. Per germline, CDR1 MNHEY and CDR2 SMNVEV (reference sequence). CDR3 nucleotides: TGTGCCAGCAGTTTTAATGGGGACCAAGAGACCCAGTACTTC. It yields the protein CASSFNGDQETQYF.

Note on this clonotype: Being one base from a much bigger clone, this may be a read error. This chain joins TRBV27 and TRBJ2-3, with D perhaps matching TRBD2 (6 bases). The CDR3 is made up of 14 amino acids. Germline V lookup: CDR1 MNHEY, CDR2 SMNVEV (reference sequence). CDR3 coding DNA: TGTGCCAGCAGTGTACGGGGGAAGGAGTACGAGCCGTTCTTC. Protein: CASSVRGKEYEPFF.

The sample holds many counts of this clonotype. CDR3 nucleotides: TGTGCGATCCTCCGGAACCCGGGGGTGGTGGAGACCCAGTTCTTC. Encoded protein: CAILRNPGVVETQFF. The chain recombines TRBV6-1 with TRBJ2-1, with D possibly being TRBD2 (6 bases). Germline V gene data show CDR1 as MNHNS and CDR2 as SASEGT. The CDR3 is 15 amino acids.

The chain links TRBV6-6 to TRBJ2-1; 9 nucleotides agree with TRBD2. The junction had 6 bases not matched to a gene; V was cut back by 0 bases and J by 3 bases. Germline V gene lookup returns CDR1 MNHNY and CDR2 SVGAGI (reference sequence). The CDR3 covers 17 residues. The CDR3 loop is CASSYSTRGRGYNEQFF. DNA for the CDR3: TGTGCCAGCAGTTACTCGACGCGCGGGAGGGGCTACAATGAGCAGTTCTTC.

The CDR3 sequence is CASLGHNQETQFF. The CDR3 coding sequence is TGTGCCAGCTTAGGACACAACCAAGAGACCCAGTTCTTC. The chain joins TRBV6-1 to TRBJ2-1; a possible D gene is TRBD1 (5 bases). From germline, CDR1 is MNHNS and CDR2 SASEGT. Trimming pared 8 bases from V and 13 bases from J, leaving 21 bases between. The CDR3 sequence is 13 residues long.

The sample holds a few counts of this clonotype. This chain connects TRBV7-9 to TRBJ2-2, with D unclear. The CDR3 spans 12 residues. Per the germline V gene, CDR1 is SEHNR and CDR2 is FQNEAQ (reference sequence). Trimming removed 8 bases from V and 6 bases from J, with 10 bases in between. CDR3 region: CASRAESGELFF. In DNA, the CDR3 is TGTGCCAGCCGAGCAGAGTCCGGGGAGCTGTTTTTT. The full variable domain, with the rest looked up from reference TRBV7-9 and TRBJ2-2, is DTGVSQNPRHKITKRGQNVTFRCDPISEHNRLYWYRQTLGQGPEFLTYFQNEAQLEKSRLLSDRFSAERPKGSFSTLEIQRTEQGDSAMYLCASRAESGELFFGEGSRLTVL.

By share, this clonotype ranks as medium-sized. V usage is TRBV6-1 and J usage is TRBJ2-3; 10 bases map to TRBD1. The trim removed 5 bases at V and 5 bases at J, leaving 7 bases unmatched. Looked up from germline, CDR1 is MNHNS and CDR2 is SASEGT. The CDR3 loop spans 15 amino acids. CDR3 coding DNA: TGTGCCAGCAGTAAGGGACAGGGGATCTTAGATACGCAGTATTTT. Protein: CASSKGQGILDTQYF.

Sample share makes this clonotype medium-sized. The CDR3 here is CASSRLGQGPAGGLGSPLHF. The CDR3 DNA follows: TGTGCCAGCAGCCGGTTAGGACAGGGCCCGGCGGGCGGTCTTGGGTCACCCCTCCACTTT. The chain joins TRBV12-3 or TRBV12-4 to TRBJ1-6, with TRBD1 matching over 8 bases. The CDR3 contains 20 residues. With 6 bases clipped from V and 10 bases from J, the junction kept 26 bases outside the gene matches.